The clone carrying this T cell receptor (beta chain) was counted many times. The antigen remains undetermined. This same CDR3 is encoded by further DNA sequences in the sample. Germline CDR1 SGHKS, CDR2 YYEKEE (reference sequence). The CDR3 spans 13 residues. V gave up 2 bases and J gave up 8 bases; unmatched junction bases: 5. This sample is part of a study of shared clonotypes between healthy human individuals. The study, taken as a whole, reports: The donor pool, a small one, limited the genetic and exposure-history diversity represented. Of the naive CD4 clonotypes, roughly 5% were shared across a handful of donors.

Produced via immunoSEQ multiplex PCR; TCRdb's table is partial and in-frame only. This sample carries about 2 million clones, roughly 96% of them seen once, and the ten largest clones take roughly 0.13%. The chain is built from TRBV5-5 and TRBJ1-1; 8 bases match TRBD1. The clonotype was recovered from a man aged 18 to 30 in good health. Sequencing was carried out using naive CD4+ T cells sorted from blood. Subset reported: CD45RA+ positively selected. The CDR3 here is CASSFWTGTEAFF. The CDR3 DNA is TGTGCCAGCAGCTTCTGGACAGGGACCGAAGCTTTCTTT.